What follows are 29 T cell receptor beta chains derived from one specimen sequenced in a study of a mutant IDH1 vaccine in newly diagnosed glioma. Documented time point: week 47, end of study. Doses of 300 ug of mutant IDH1 20-mer peptide were given with topical imiquimod. Their cognate antigens are unknown. The assay was immunoSEQ multiplex PCR, and TCRdb's table has in-frame clones only and misses some. This sample yields tens of thousands of clones, of which under 85% are seen a single time; approximately 3.5% belongs to the top ten. Sample: PBMCs, taken from a glioma patient whose treatment included an IDH1 peptide vaccine. The origin of the receptors is a woman aged 45-65 years with glioma.

The chain combines TRBV5-6 with TRBJ1-1; 9 bases map to TRBD1. Germline V gene data show CDR1 as SGHDT and CDR2 as YYEEEE. CDR3 length equals 14 residues. Germline trimming cut 4 bases from V and 6 bases from J; bases unmatched to any gene: 7. CDR3 coding DNA: TGTGCCAGCAGCCTCCGGGACAGGGTCCCTGAAGCTTTCTTT. Protein sequence: CASSLRDRVPEAFF.

The gene calls are TRBV5-1 and TRBJ2-2; TRBD2 matches at 11 bases. The V and J ends lost 5 bases and 0 bases, in that order; junction bases with no gene match: 3. This CDR3 region has 16 residues. Per germline, CDR1 SGHRS and CDR2 YFSETQ. CDR3 DNA: TGCGCCAGCAGATATAGCGGGGGGGCGAACACCGGGGAGCTGTTTTTT. Translated: CASRYSGGANTGELFF.

V is TRBV7-3 and J is TRBJ1-1; D is undetermined. Trimming took off 5 bases at V and 1 base at J, with 8 bases between the two ends. The CDR3 runs to 13 residues. The V gene's germline CDR1 is SGHTA and CDR2 FQGTGA. CDR3 in DNA: TGTGCCAGCAGCCCCGGGCAGAACACTGAAGCTTTCTTT. Amino acids: CASSPGQNTEAFF. Based on the CDR3 plus reference TRBV7-3 and TRBJ1-1, the full variable domain is GAGVSQTPSNKVTEKGKYVELRCDPISGHTALYWYRQSLGQGPEFLIYFQGTGAADDSGLPNDRFFAVRPEGSVSTLKIQRTERGDSAVYLCASSPGQNTEAFFGQGTRLTVV.

V gene TRBV5-1 combines with J gene TRBJ1-1; the match to TRBD1 covers 7 bases. The trim removed 4 bases at V and 2 bases at J, leaving 11 bases unmatched. Germline V CDR1 and CDR2: SGHRS, YFSETQ. This CDR3 comprises 16 residues. The CDR3 coding sequence is TGCGCCAGCAGCCAACATACCGGGACAGTTAACACTGAAGCTTTCTTT. This translates into CASSQHTGTVNTEAFF. The full variable domain, its missing parts supplied by reference TRBV5-1 and TRBJ1-1, is KAGVTQTPRYLIKTRGQQVTLSCSPISGHRSVSWYQQTPGQGLQFLFEYFSETQRNKGNFPGRFSGRQFSNSRSEMNVSTLELGDSALYLCASSQHTGTVNTEAFFGQGTRLTVV.

The chain joins TRBV2 to TRBJ1-5; TRBD1 aligns across 8 bases. The germline CDR1 and CDR2 sequences are SNHLY and FYNNEI. This CDR3 contains 14 residues. With V trimmed by 6 bases and J by 8 bases, 9 bases remained unmatched. CDR3 in amino acids: CASRVGQGLEPQHF. Here the CDR3 DNA reads TGTGCCAGCAGGGTCGGACAGGGTCTGGAGCCCCAGCATTTT.

The chain employs TRBV30 and TRBJ1-1, with 7 bases matching TRBD1. V lost 0 bases and J lost 0; bases outside the gene matches: 7. This CDR3 spans 16 amino acids. Germline assignment: CDR1 GTSNPN and CDR2 SVGIG (reference sequence). CDR3 in DNA: TGTGCCTGGAGTGTCCCCCAGACAGGGATGAACACTGAAGCTTTCTTT. It translates to CAWSVPQTGMNTEAFF.

The V and J genes are TRBV6-5 and TRBJ2-1, with D possibly TRBD1 on 6 matching bases. V lost 8 bases to trimming and J lost 5 bases, with 7 bases between them. CDR1 MNHEY and CDR2 SVGAGI come from the germline V gene. This CDR3 comprises 11 residues. CDR3 sequence reads: CASHRDNEQFF. The CDR3 region has the DNA TGTGCCAGCCACAGGGACAATGAGCAGTTCTTC.

The rearrangement uses TRBV5-6 and TRBJ2-1, with D unclear. This CDR3 comprises 11 residues. Per the germline V gene, CDR1 is SGHDT and CDR2 is YYEEEE. V was trimmed by 3 bases and J by 10 bases, leaving 8 bases between them. The CDR3 here is CASSWEEEQFF. The CDR3 nucleotides are TGTGCCAGCAGCTGGGAAGAGGAGCAGTTCTTC.

This clone was seen only once. The J gene is TRBJ2-2, the V gene TRBV4-1, with D unresolved. CDR3 length equals 14 residues. Germline CDR1 reads MGHRA; CDR2 reads YSYEKL. V dropped 4 bases and J dropped 1 base, with 7 bases sitting between them. CDR3 residues: CASSLERNTGELFF. DNA of the CDR3: TGCGCCAGCAGCCTGGAAAGGAACACCGGGGAGCTGTTTTTT.

The chain joins TRBV15 to TRBJ1-5; tentative D call: TRBD1 (5 bases). Per germline, CDR1 LNHNV and CDR2 YYDKDF (reference sequence). This CDR3 has 16 residues. V was cut by 9 bases and J by 0 bases, with 18 bases left in between. The CDR3 sequence: CATKTGTDLSNQPQHF. The CDR3 nucleotides are TGTGCCACAAAAACCGGGACGGACCTTAGCAATCAGCCCCAGCATTTT.

The chain employs TRBV7-2 and TRBJ2-7, with 8 bases aligning to TRBD2. The CDR3 covers 13 residues. V lost 4 bases to trimming and J lost 9 bases; unmatched junction nucleotides: 8. Germline CDR1 and CDR2: SGHTA and FQGNSA. CDR3 bases: TGTGCCAGCAGCTGGGGGACTAGTTCCACGCAGTACTTC. Residues: CASSWGTSSTQYF.

V gene TRBV5-1 combines with J gene TRBJ2-1; the D call may be TRBD1 or TRBD2 (5 bases each). V was trimmed by 3 bases and J by 5 bases, leaving 12 bases between them. The CDR3 is 14 residues long. The germline V gene encodes CDR1 SGHRS and CDR2 YFSETQ. The DNA of the CDR3 is TGCGCCAGCAGCTCCGGGACGTTCAACAATGAGCAGTTCTTC. Translated, it gives CASSSGTFNNEQFF.

J is TRBJ1-2 and V is TRBV13, with 7 bases lining up with TRBD1. V lost 0 bases and J lost 2; bases outside the gene matches: 6. The CDR3 covers 16 residues. From germline, CDR1 is PRHDT and CDR2 FYEKMQ (reference sequence). CDR3 in amino acids: CASSLGFGQANYGYTF. CDR3 DNA sequence: TGTGCCAGCAGCTTAGGGTTCGGACAGGCCAACTATGGCTACACCTTC.

V usage is TRBV5-1 and J usage is TRBJ1-6, with D hard to call. CDR3 length equals 15 residues. Between the trimmed V and J ends, which lost 0 bases and 2 bases, there was a span of 6 bases. Germline loops: CDR1 SGHRS, CDR2 YFSETQ. CDR3 DNA sequence: TGCGCCAGCAGCTTGGACAACCCCTATAATTCACCCCTCCACTTT. Amino acid sequence: CASSLDNPYNSPLHF. The full variable domain, completed using reference TRBV5-1 and TRBJ1-6, is KAGVTQTPRYLIKTRGQQVTLSCSPISGHRSVSWYQQTPGQGLQFLFEYFSETQRNKGNFPGRFSGRQFSNSRSEMNVSTLELGDSALYLCASSLDNPYNSPLHFGNGTRLTVT.

The CDR3 DNA is TGTGCCAGCAGTTTAGGGGCTTCTCGTTATAGCAATCAGCCCCAGCATTTT. Amino acid sequence: CASSLGASRYSNQPQHF. This chain links TRBV28 with TRBJ1-5, with D perhaps TRBD1 (5 bases). Germline V gene data show CDR1 as MDHEN and CDR2 as SYDVKM. V lost 2 bases and J 0 bases, leaving 14 bases between the germline ends. This CDR3 has 17 residues.

The CDR3 nucleotides read TGTGCCAGCAGCCGGGGACAGGGAGGTCGTGAGCAGTACTTC. This gives the protein CASSRGQGGREQYF. The V call is TRBV6-5, the J call TRBJ2-7; 9 nucleotides align to TRBD1. Germline V gene data show CDR1 as MNHEY and CDR2 as SVGAGI. V dropped 6 bases and J dropped 7; count of bases not matched to a gene: 10. This CDR3 is built from 14 residues.

The chain links TRBV5-4 to TRBJ2-5; a possible D gene is TRBD1 (6 bases). The germline V and J ends were trimmed by 10 bases and 4 bases, with 17 bases remaining between them. The CDR3 contains 13 residues. CDR1 and CDR2 from the germline V gene are SGHNT and YYREEE (reference sequence). The CDR3 sequence: CAWGQVDRETQYF. In DNA, the CDR3 is TGTGCCTGGGGGCAGGTTGATAGAGAGACCCAGTACTTC.

The V gene is TRBV2, the J gene TRBJ2-4; tentative D call: TRBD2 (7 bases). This CDR3 has 14 residues. Germline V gene sequence: CDR1 SNHLY, CDR2 FYNNEI. Trimming left V 7 bases short and J 2 bases short, with 12 bases between. The CDR3 protein is CASKMGGPKNIQYF. For the CDR3, the DNA is TGTGCCAGCAAGATGGGGGGGCCCAAAAACATTCAGTACTTC.

The chain joins TRBV5-1 to TRBJ1-1; D is perhaps TRBD1 (6 bases). This CDR3 is 14 amino acids long. V lost 3 bases and J lost 2, with 11 bases in between. Germline V gene sequence: CDR1 SGHRS, CDR2 YFSETQ. The CDR3 here is CASSWGQLNTEAFF. The CDR3 DNA sequence: TGCGCCAGCAGCTGGGGGCAGTTAAACACTGAAGCTTTCTTT.

V usage is TRBV5-3 and J usage is TRBJ1-3; D gene unclear. TRBV5-3 is reported as an ORF; its role is uncertain. Trimming took 5 bases from V and 0 from J, leaving 6 bases between them. The CDR3 sequence is 13 residues long. CDR3 region: CARRFFSGNTIYF. CDR3 DNA: TGTGCCAGAAGGTTTTTCTCTGGAAACACCATATATTTT.

The rearrangement uses TRBV7-2 and TRBJ1-1; D gene ambiguous. Germline V gene sequence: CDR1 SGHTA, CDR2 FQGNSA. The CDR3 loop spans 15 amino acids. Trimming took 5 bases from V and 0 from J, leaving 13 bases between them. CDR3 nucleotides: TGTGCCAGCAGCACCGACTTAGGTATGAACACTGAAGCTTTCTTT. Translated, it gives CASSTDLGMNTEAFF.

The chain has TRBV11-2 and TRBJ1-2; 7 positions match TRBD1. V trimming: 3 bases; J trimming: 6 bases; junction bases outside the gene matches: 10. CDR3 length: 15 residues. Germline V gives CDR1 SGHAT, CDR2 FQNNGV. The CDR3 here is CASSFYGDSPHGYTF. CDR3 sequence (DNA): TGTGCCAGCAGCTTCTACGGGGACAGTCCTCATGGCTACACCTTC.

This clone has a handful of counts. The chain uses TRBV7-9 and TRBJ2-1, with D perhaps being TRBD1 or TRBD2 (5 bases each). This CDR3 contains 15 residues. Germline V lookup: CDR1 SEHNR, CDR2 FQNEAQ (reference sequence). Trimming removed 5 bases at V and 7 bases at J, with 18 bases between. The CDR3 loop is CASSTPGPRRNEQFF. CDR3 nucleotides: TGTGCCAGCAGCACCCCGGGACCCAGACGGAATGAGCAGTTCTTC.

The chain couples TRBV9 to TRBJ1-1; 8 nucleotides line up with TRBD1. This CDR3 is 15 amino acids long. The junction had 7 bases not matched to a gene; V was cut back by 2 bases and J by 4 bases. The germline V gene encodes CDR1 SGDLS and CDR2 YYNGEE. The chain's CDR3 is CASSVDRVGSTEAFF. The CDR3 nucleotides read TGTGCCAGCAGCGTGGACAGGGTAGGGTCCACTGAAGCTTTCTTT.

V usage is TRBV6-5 and J usage is TRBJ2-1; D remains unclear. V was cut by 10 bases and J by 0 bases, with 7 bases left in between. Germline V gene data show CDR1 as MNHEY and CDR2 as SVGAGI. The CDR3 runs 12 residues. For the CDR3, the DNA is TGTGCCACTACAAACTCCTACAATGAGCAGTTCTTC. Protein sequence: CATTNSYNEQFF.

This clone has only one observation. The rearrangement joins TRBV4-2 to TRBJ2-1; 8 bases fit TRBD2. CDR1 is LGHNA and CDR2 is YNFKEQ in the germline V gene. The trim removed 4 bases at V and 6 bases at J, leaving 11 bases unmatched. This CDR3 spans 16 amino acids. CDR3 residues: CASSLSGTSTSNEQFF. The CDR3 coding sequence is TGTGCCAGCAGCCTCTCTGGGACTAGTACGAGCAATGAGCAGTTCTTC.

This clone showed up just once. The chain uses TRBV29-1 and TRBJ2-7; D possibly uses TRBD1 or TRBD2 (5 bases each). Trimming took off 4 bases at V and 2 bases at J, with 12 bases between the two ends. Germline lookup yields CDR1 SQVTM and CDR2 ANQGSEA. This CDR3 spans 13 amino acids. CDR3 coding DNA: TGCAGCGTTGTGACCGGGACCCCCTACGAGCAGTACTTC. Encoded protein: CSVVTGTPYEQYF.

This chain connects TRBV7-9 to TRBJ1-5; unclear D gene. CDR1 SEHNR and CDR2 FQNEAQ come from the germline V gene (reference sequence). Trimming took off 5 bases at V and 5 bases at J, with 10 bases between the two ends. The CDR3 is made up of 13 amino acids. The CDR3 DNA sequence: TGTGCCAGCAGCCAGAGTGGTGATCAGCCCCAGCATTTT. Translated: CASSQSGDQPQHF. Full variable domain (rest looked up from reference TRBV7-9 and TRBJ1-5): DTGVSQNPRHKITKRGQNVTFRCDPISEHNRLYWYRQTLGQGPEFLTYFQNEAQLEKSRLLSDRFSAERPKGSFSTLEIQRTEQGDSAMYLCASSQSGDQPQHFGDGTRLSIL.

This clone appeared a single time. The chain couples TRBV25-1 to TRBJ1-2; 10 bases align to TRBD1. The CDR3 is 15 residues long. After removal of 2 bases from V and 4 bases from J, the junction contained 4 bases not matched to a gene. Per germline, CDR1 MGHDK and CDR2 SYGVNS. DNA of the CDR3: TGTGCCAGCAGTGAAGACAGGGGGCGCGGCTATGGCTACACCTTC. Translating gives CASSEDRGRGYGYTF.